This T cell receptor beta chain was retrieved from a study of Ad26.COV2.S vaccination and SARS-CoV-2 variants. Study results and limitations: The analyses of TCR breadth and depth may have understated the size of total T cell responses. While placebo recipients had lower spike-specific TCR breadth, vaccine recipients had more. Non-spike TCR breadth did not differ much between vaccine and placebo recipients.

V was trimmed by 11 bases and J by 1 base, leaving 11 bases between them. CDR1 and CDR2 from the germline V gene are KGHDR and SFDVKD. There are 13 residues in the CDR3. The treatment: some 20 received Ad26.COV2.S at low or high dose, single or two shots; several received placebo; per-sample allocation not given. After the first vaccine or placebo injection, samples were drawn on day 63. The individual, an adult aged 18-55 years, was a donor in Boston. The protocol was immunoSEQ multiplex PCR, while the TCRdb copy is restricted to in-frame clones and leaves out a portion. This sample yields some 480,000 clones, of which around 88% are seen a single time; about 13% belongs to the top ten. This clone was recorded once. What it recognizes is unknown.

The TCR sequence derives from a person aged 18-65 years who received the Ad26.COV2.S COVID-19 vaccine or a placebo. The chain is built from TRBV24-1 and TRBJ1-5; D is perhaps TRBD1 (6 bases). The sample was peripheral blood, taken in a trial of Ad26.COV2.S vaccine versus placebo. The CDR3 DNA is TGTGCCAGTCAGGACAGCAGCAATCAGCCCCAGCATTTT. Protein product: CASQDSSNQPQHF.